One and the same sample provided the 26 T cell receptor beta chains below, sequenced in a study of shared clonotypes between healthy human individuals. Libraries were prepared by immunoSEQ multiplex PCR; TCRdb keeps only in-frame clonotypes and omits some of them. The data show around 88,000 clones, approximately 61% seen once. The sequencing input was memory CD8+ T cells sorted from blood. Sample subset: CD45RO+ cells pooled with CCR7-negative TemRA cells. The source is a man younger than 45 in good health.

Points on this clone: A far larger clone is a single base away, which makes a read error likely. Other DNA variants within this sample encode the same CDR3. The chain combines TRBV7-9 with TRBJ2-3; 11 positions agree with TRBD2. CDR3 length: 17 amino acids. Germline V lookup: CDR1 SEHNR, CDR2 FQNEAQ (reference sequence). CDR3 DNA sequence: TGCGCCAGCAGCCGTACCACACTAGCGGGAGTCACAGATACGCAGTATTTT. It yields the protein CASSRTTLAGVTDTQYF.

This clone turned up a few times. The chain recombines TRBV29-1 with TRBJ2-3; TRBD1 matches 9 bases. V lost 3 bases and J lost 8; bases outside the gene matches: 6. The CDR3 runs 13 residues. Germline V gene data show CDR1 as SQVTM and CDR2 as ANQGSEA. The CDR3 spells CSVDRTGEVTQYF. CDR3 DNA sequence: TGCAGCGTTGACAGGACAGGGGAGGTTACGCAGTATTTT.

CDR3 in amino acids: CAISAGALEAFF. In nucleotides, the CDR3 is TGTGCCATCAGTGCGGGAGCTCTGGAAGCTTTCTTT. The chain links TRBV10-3 to TRBJ1-1; D gene ambiguous. Germline assignment: CDR1 ENHRY and CDR2 SYGVKD. The CDR3 loop spans 12 amino acids. The ends were cut back, 4 bases at V and 8 bases at J, with 11 bases in the middle.

The J gene is TRBJ2-7, the V gene TRBV28; a possible D gene is TRBD2 (5 bases). CDR1 MDHEN and CDR2 SYDVKM come from the germline V gene. V was pared by 10 bases and J by 1 base, with 14 bases between. The CDR3 consists of 13 residues. The CDR3, as DNA: TGTGCCACCCAACCCGGGGTTTCCTACGAGCAGTACTTC. Translated, it gives CATQPGVSYEQYF.

About this clone itself: A far larger clone is just one base off, so this is likely a read error. CDR3 sequence reads: CASSLGGTGSNAETFF. CDR3 DNA sequence: TGTGCCAGCAGCTTAGGCGGGACAGGGTCGAACGCTGAAACTTTCTTT. This rearrangement joins TRBV7-2 to TRBJ1-1, with TRBD1 matching over 9 bases. The CDR3 length is 16 residues. The germline V gene encodes CDR1 SGHTA and CDR2 FQGNSA. Together with reference TRBV7-2 and TRBJ1-1, the CDR3 gives the full variable domain: GAGVSQSPSNKVTEKGKDVELRCDPISGHTALYWYRQSLGQGLEFLIYFQGNSAPDKSGLPSDRFSAERTGGSVSTLTIQRTQQEDSAVYLCASSLGGTGSNAETFFGQGTRLTVV.

The table lists this clone with a count of one. The V call is TRBV7-8, the J call TRBJ2-7; D ambiguous. The V end was cut by 3 bases, the J end by 0 bases, with 3 bases between. Per germline, CDR1 SGHVS and CDR2 FQNEAQ. The CDR3 has 12 residues. CDR3 sequence: CASSFSSYEQYF. Written as DNA, the CDR3 is TGTGCCAGCAGCTTTAGCTCCTACGAGCAGTACTTC.

This clone was seen a single time. The chain combines TRBV19 with TRBJ1-4; D perhaps matches TRBD1 (5 bases). The V and J ends lost 7 bases and 0 bases respectively, with 9 bases between them. Germline-derived CDR1 and CDR2 are LNHDA and SQIVND (reference sequence). The length of the CDR3 is 14 residues. The CDR3 bases are TGTGCCAGTACGGGGCTTGCAACTAATGAAAAACTGTTTTTT. Translated, it gives CASTGLATNEKLFF.

The chain is built from TRBV11-2 and TRBJ2-1; tentative D call: TRBD2 (5 bases). V was cut by 8 bases and J by 4 bases, with 6 bases left in between. The CDR3 runs to 11 residues. Germline values: CDR1 SGHAT, CDR2 FQNNGV. The CDR3, as DNA: TGTGCCAGCGGACTTTACAATGAGCAGTTCTTC. Its translation is CASGLYNEQFF.

This chain links TRBV9 with TRBJ2-1, with 13 bases aligning to TRBD2. Germline V CDR1 and CDR2: SGDLS, YYNGEE. With 4 bases clipped from V and 8 bases from J, the junction kept 9 bases outside the gene matches. The CDR3 is made up of 16 amino acids. The DNA of the CDR3 is TGTGCCAGCAGCCCTCCCGGACTAGCGGGAGTGCATGAGCAGTTCTTC. As protein: CASSPPGLAGVHEQFF.

This chain links TRBV2 with TRBJ1-1; a weak D match, TRBD1 (5 bases). Germline assignment: CDR1 SNHLY and CDR2 FYNNEI. The CDR3 is made up of 16 amino acids. V lost 2 bases and J 0 bases, leaving 13 bases between the germline ends. In nucleotides, the CDR3 is TGTGCCAGCAGTGAAATCGCTCAGGGACTGAACACTGAAGCTTTCTTT. Translating gives CASSEIAQGLNTEAFF.

This clone was counted at least ten times. This rearrangement joins TRBV9 to TRBJ2-3; 16 bases agree with TRBD2. The trim removed 0 bases at V and 4 bases at J, leaving 2 bases unmatched. The CDR3 loop spans 17 amino acids. In germline, CDR1 is SGDLS, CDR2 YYNGEE. CDR3 loop: CASSVEGLAGGSDTQYF. The CDR3 DNA follows: TGTGCCAGCAGCGTAGAGGGACTAGCGGGAGGGTCAGATACGCAGTATTTT.

The chain has TRBV7-9 and TRBJ1-2; D perhaps matches TRBD1 (6 bases). The CDR3 sequence is 15 residues long. Germline V gives CDR1 SEHNR, CDR2 FQNEAQ (reference sequence). Between the trimmed V and J ends, which lost 4 bases and 4 bases, there was a span of 16 bases. CDR3 nucleotide sequence: TGTGCCAGCAGCTCCAACCCTGACAGGCTCTATGGCTACACCTTC. This sequence encodes CASSSNPDRLYGYTF. Supplemented by reference TRBV7-9 and TRBJ1-2, the full variable domain reads DTGVSQNPRHKITKRGQNVTFRCDPISEHNRLYWYRQTLGQGPEFLTYFQNEAQLEKSRLLSDRFSAERPKGSFSTLEIQRTEQGDSAMYLCASSSNPDRLYGYTFGSGTRLTVV.

The chain couples TRBV6-1 to TRBJ2-2; D ambiguous. The CDR3 runs to 16 residues. V lost 1 base to trimming and J lost 4 bases, with 13 bases between them. Looked up from germline, CDR1 is MNHNS and CDR2 is SASEGT. The CDR3 DNA follows: TGTGCCAGCAGTGAAGTGGTGGGCGGCAGCACCGGGGAGCTGTTTTTT. Residues: CASSEVVGGSTGELFF.

This clone was observed a few times. The rearrangement joins TRBV18 to TRBJ2-1; 10 bases agree with TRBD2. This CDR3 spans 14 amino acids. The V gene end was trimmed by 6 bases and the J gene end by 7 bases; junction bases not matched to a gene: 6. Germline V CDR1 and CDR2: KGHSH, LQKENI. The CDR3 DNA reads TGTGCCAGCTCGCCAGCGGGAGGGGTTAATGAGCAGTTCTTC. Translating it yields CASSPAGGVNEQFF. The full variable domain, in which reference TRBV18 and TRBJ2-1 provide the parts outside the CDR3, is NAGVMQNPRHLVRRRGQEARLRCSPMKGHSHVYWYRQLPEEGLKFMVYLQKENIIDESGMPKERFSAEFPKEGPSILRIQQVVRGDSAAYFCASSPAGGVNEQFFGPGTRLTVL.

V and J are TRBV4-3 and TRBJ2-6, with D tentatively TRBD2 (5 bases). The CDR3 extends over 18 amino acids. Trimming cost V 2 bases and J 0 bases, with 14 bases left between them. The V gene's germline CDR1 is LGHNA and CDR2 YSLEER. The CDR3 bases are TGCGCCAGCAGCCAAAGGACGGAGGCAAACTCTGGGGCCAACGTCCTGACTTTC. Residues: CASSQRTEANSGANVLTF.

This chain connects TRBV30 to TRBJ2-7; 12 nucleotides line up with TRBD2. CDR3 length equals 15 residues. Looked up from germline, CDR1 is GTSNPN and CDR2 is SVGIG (reference sequence). The trim removed 1 base at V and 2 bases at J, leaving 3 bases unmatched. The CDR3 nucleotides are TGTGCCTGGAGTGATTGGACTAGCGGGACCTACGAGCAGTACTTC. This sequence encodes CAWSDWTSGTYEQYF. The whole variable domain, filled in from reference TRBV30 and TRBJ2-7, reads SQTIHQWPATLVQPVGSPLSLECTVEGTSNPNLYWYRQAAGRGLQLLFYSVGIGQISSEVPQNLSASRPQDRQFILSSKKLLLSDSGFYLCAWSDWTSGTYEQYFGPGTRLTVT.

The chain joins TRBV7-3 to TRBJ2-6, with 9 positions matching TRBD1. After removal of 4 bases from V and 2 bases from J, the junction contained 3 bases not matched to a gene. CDR3 length: 16 amino acids. The germline CDR1 and CDR2 sequences are SGHTA and FQGTGA. The CDR3 loop is CASSSTGGTGANVLTF. The CDR3 DNA is TGTGCCAGCAGCTCAACAGGGGGCACTGGGGCCAACGTCCTGACTTTC.

The genes are TRBV20-1 and TRBJ2-2; no reliable D call. The CDR3 spans 11 residues. Per the germline V gene, CDR1 is DFQATT and CDR2 is SNEGSKA (reference sequence). The germline V and J ends were trimmed by 4 bases and 7 bases, with 7 bases remaining between them. CDR3 protein: CSAIRYGELFF. The DNA of the CDR3 is TGCAGTGCTATACGTTACGGGGAGCTGTTTTTT.

The chain uses TRBV2 and TRBJ1-2; the match to TRBD1 covers 11 bases. CDR1 and CDR2 (germline): SNHLY, FYNNEI. The CDR3 contains 13 residues. Trimming removed 8 bases from V and 5 bases from J; junction bases left unmatched: 4. The CDR3 spells CASGTGGFYGYTF. Here the CDR3 DNA reads TGTGCCAGCGGGACAGGGGGTTTTTATGGCTACACCTTC.

This clone was recorded only once. The genes are TRBV6-5 and TRBJ2-1; 8 nucleotides align to TRBD1. The ends lost 4 bases at V and 9 bases at J; junction bases unmatched: 5. Looked up from germline, CDR1 is MNHEY and CDR2 is SVGAGI. The CDR3 has 13 residues. This CDR3 is CASSFGQGSEQFF. CDR3 sequence (DNA): TGTGCCAGCAGTTTCGGACAGGGTAGTGAGCAGTTCTTC.

The chain's CDR3 is CASRGLNYYEQYF. The CDR3 DNA reads TGTGCCAGCAGGGGACTTAATTACTACGAGCAGTACTTC. This sequence joins TRBV2 and TRBJ2-7; maybe TRBD2 (6 bases). Trimming took off 6 bases at V and 3 bases at J, with 12 bases between the two ends. There are 13 residues in the CDR3. Per the germline V gene, CDR1 is SNHLY and CDR2 is FYNNEI. Full variable domain (remainder filled in from reference TRBV2 and TRBJ2-7): EPEVTQTPSHQVTQMGQEVILRCVPISNHLYFYWYRQILGQKVEFLVSFYNNEISEKSEIFDDQFSVERPDGSNFTLKIRSTKLEDSAMYFCASRGLNYYEQYFGPGTRLTVT.

This clone was seen only a few times. This chain uses TRBV27 with TRBJ1-5; no clear D gene. Trimming removed 5 bases at V and 3 bases at J, with 17 bases between. CDR1 MNHEY and CDR2 SMNVEV come from the germline V gene (reference sequence). This CDR3 has 16 amino acids. This CDR3 is CASSIAGPGINQPQHF. Here the CDR3 DNA reads TGTGCCAGCAGTATAGCTGGACCCGGGATCAATCAGCCCCAGCATTTT.

This clone was counted many times. The chain couples TRBV11-2 to TRBJ2-7; D gene uncertain. The V gene lost 5 bases and the J gene lost 6 bases, with 8 bases spanning the gap. The CDR3 has 11 amino acids. CDR1 and CDR2 from the germline V gene are SGHAT and FQNNGV. The CDR3 DNA reads as TGTGCCAGCAGCACCCTAGGCGAGCAGTACTTC. It is translated as CASSTLGEQYF.

The J gene is TRBJ2-7, the V gene TRBV6-6, with D possibly matching TRBD2 (6 bases). The CDR3 has 16 amino acids. The germline V gene encodes CDR1 MNHNY and CDR2 SVGAGI (reference sequence). Trimming cost V 6 bases and J 2 bases, with 20 bases left between them. CDR3 bases: TGTGCCAGCAGCCAGGTCCAAGCGGGTATAGCCTACGAGCAGTACTTC. It is translated as CASSQVQAGIAYEQYF.

The chain joins TRBV27 to TRBJ1-5; weak D call: TRBD1 (5 bases). This CDR3 spans 15 amino acids. Trimming cost V 3 bases and J 7 bases, with 16 bases left between them. CDR1 is MNHEY, CDR2 SMNVEV, per germline (reference sequence). CDR3 region: CASSFRPDSGQPQHF. In DNA, the CDR3 is TGTGCCAGCAGTTTTAGGCCCGACAGCGGCCAGCCCCAGCATTTT.

The chain has TRBV6-5 and TRBJ1-5; D is undetermined. V lost 0 bases and J lost 6, with 6 bases in between. CDR3 length: 13 amino acids. Germline CDR1 reads MNHEY; CDR2 reads SVGAGI. Here the CDR3 DNA reads TGTGCCAGCAGTTACTCGATATCTCAGCCCCAGCATTTT. Protein product: CASSYSISQPQHF.